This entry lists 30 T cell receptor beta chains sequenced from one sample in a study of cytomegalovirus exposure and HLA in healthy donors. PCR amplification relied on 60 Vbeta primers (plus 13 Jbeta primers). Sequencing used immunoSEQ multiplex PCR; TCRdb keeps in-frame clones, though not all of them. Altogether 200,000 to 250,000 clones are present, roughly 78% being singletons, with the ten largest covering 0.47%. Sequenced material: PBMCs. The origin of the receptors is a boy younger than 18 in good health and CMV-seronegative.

As DNA, the CDR3 is TGTGCCAGCAGCCTTAGCGGGGGGAACGCGGATACGCAGTATTTT. Protein sequence: CASSLSGGNADTQYF. The chain combines TRBV9 with TRBJ2-3; 10 nucleotides align to TRBD2. The J segment lost 6 bases and the V segment lost 4 bases, leaving 8 bases of the junction unmatched. This CDR3 contains 15 residues. Looked up from germline, CDR1 is SGDLS and CDR2 is YYNGEE. Supplemented by reference TRBV9 and TRBJ2-3, the full variable domain reads DSGVTQTPKHLITATGQRVTLRCSPRSGDLSVYWYQQSLDQGLQFLIQYYNGEERAKGNILERFSAQQFPDLHSELNLSSLELGDSALYFCASSLSGGNADTQYFGPGTRLTVL.

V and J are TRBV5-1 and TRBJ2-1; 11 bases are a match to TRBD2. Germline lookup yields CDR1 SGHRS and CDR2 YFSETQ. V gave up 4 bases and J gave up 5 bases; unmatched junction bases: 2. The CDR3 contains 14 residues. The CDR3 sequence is CASSGTSGNNEQFF. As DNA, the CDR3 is TGCGCCAGCAGCGGGACTAGCGGCAACAATGAGCAGTTCTTC.

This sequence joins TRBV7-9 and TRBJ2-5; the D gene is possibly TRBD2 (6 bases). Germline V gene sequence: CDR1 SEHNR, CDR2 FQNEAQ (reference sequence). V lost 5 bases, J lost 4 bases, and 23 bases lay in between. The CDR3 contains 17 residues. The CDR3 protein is CASSHWGGDGVVETQYF. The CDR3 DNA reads TGTGCCAGCAGCCATTGGGGCGGGGATGGGGTTGTAGAGACCCAGTACTTC.

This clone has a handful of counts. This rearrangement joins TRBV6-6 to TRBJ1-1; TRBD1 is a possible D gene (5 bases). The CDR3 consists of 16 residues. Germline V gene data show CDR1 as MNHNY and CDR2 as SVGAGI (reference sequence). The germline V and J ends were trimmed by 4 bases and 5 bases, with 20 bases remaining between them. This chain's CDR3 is CASSFQRIQGDTEAFF. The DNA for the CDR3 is TGTGCCAGCAGTTTCCAACGAATCCAAGGGGATACTGAAGCTTTCTTT.

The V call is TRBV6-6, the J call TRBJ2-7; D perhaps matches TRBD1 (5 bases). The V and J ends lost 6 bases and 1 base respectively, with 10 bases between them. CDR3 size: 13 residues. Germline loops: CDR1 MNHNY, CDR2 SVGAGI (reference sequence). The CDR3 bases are TGTGCCAGCAGCGACAGCCGTTCCTACGAGCAGTACTTC. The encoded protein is CASSDSRSYEQYF.

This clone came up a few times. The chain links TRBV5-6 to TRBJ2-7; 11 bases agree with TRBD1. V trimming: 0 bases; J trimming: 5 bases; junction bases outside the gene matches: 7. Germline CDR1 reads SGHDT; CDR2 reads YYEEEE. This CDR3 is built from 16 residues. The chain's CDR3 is CASSLGGQGGWDEQYF. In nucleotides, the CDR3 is TGTGCCAGCAGCTTGGGGGGACAGGGGGGTTGGGACGAGCAGTACTTC.

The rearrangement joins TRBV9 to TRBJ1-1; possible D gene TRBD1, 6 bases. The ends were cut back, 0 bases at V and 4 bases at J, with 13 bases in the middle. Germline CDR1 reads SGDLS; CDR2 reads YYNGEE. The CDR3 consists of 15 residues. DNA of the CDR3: TGTGCCAGCAGCGTAGAGGCAGGGGAAGGCACTGAAGCTTTCTTT. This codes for CASSVEAGEGTEAFF.

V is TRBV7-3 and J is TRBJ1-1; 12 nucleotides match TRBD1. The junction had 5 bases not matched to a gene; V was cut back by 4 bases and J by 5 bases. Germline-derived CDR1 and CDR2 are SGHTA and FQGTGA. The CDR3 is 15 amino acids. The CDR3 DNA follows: TGTGCCAGCAGCTCCCGGGGACAGGGGGCGACTGAAGCTTTCTTT. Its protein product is CASSSRGQGATEAFF.

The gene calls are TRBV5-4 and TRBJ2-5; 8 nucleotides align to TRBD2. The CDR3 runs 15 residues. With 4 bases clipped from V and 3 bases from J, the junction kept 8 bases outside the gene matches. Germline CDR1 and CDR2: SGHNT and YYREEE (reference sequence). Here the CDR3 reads CASSRQTSDKETQYF. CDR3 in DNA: TGTGCCAGCAGCCGGCAGACTAGCGATAAAGAGACCCAGTACTTC.

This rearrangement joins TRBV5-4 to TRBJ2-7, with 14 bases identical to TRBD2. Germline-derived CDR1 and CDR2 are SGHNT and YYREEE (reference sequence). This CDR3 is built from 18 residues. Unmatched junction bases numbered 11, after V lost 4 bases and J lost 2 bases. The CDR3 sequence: CASSREGLAGGGPYEQYF. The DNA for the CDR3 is TGTGCCAGCAGCCGAGAAGGACTAGCGGGAGGTGGGCCCTACGAGCAGTACTTC.

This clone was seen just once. The CDR3 sequence: CASSLAGTYTEAFF. The DNA of the CDR3 is TGCGCCAGCAGCTTGGCAGGGACATACACTGAAGCTTTCTTT. The chain carries TRBV5-1 and TRBJ1-1; D possibly corresponds to TRBD1 (6 bases). The germline CDR1 and CDR2 sequences are SGHRS and YFSETQ. V dropped 0 bases and J dropped 3 bases, with 9 bases sitting between them. The CDR3 is 14 residues long.

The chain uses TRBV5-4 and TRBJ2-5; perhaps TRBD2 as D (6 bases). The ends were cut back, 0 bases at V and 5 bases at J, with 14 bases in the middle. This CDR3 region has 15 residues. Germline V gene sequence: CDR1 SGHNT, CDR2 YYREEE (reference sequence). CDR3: CASSLAGGSAETQYF. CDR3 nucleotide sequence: TGTGCCAGCAGCTTGGCCGGGGGTAGCGCGGAGACCCAGTACTTC. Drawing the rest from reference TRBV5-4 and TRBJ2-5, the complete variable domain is ETGVTQSPTHLIKTRGQQVTLRCSSQSGHNTVSWYQQALGQGPQFIFQYYREEENGRGNFPPRFSGLQFPNYSSELNVNALELDDSALYLCASSLAGGSAETQYFGPGTRLLVL.

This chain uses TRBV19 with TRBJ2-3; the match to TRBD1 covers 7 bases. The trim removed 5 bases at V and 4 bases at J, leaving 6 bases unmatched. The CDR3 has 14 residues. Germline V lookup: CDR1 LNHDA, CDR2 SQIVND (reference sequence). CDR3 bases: TGTGCCAGTAGTCTCAGGGGGTTTCCAGATACGCAGTATTTT. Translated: CASSLRGFPDTQYF. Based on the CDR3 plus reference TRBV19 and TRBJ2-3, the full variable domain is DGGITQSPKYLFRKEGQNVTLSCEQNLNHDAMYWYRQDPGQGLRLIYYSQIVNDFQKGDIAEGYSVSREKKESFPLTVTSAQKNPTAFYLCASSLRGFPDTQYFGPGTRLTVL.

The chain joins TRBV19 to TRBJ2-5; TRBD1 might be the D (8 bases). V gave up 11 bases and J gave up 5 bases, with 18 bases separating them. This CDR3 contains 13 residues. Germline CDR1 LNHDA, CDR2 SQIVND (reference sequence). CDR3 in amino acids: CACNRGGSETQYF. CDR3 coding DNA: TGTGCCTGCAACAGGGGGGGAAGCGAGACCCAGTACTTC. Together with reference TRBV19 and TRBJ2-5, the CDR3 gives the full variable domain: DGGITQSPKYLFRKEGQNVTLSCEQNLNHDAMYWYRQDPGQGLRLIYYSQIVNDFQKGDIAEGYSVSREKKESFPLTVTSAQKNPTAFYLCACNRGGSETQYFGPGTRLLVL.

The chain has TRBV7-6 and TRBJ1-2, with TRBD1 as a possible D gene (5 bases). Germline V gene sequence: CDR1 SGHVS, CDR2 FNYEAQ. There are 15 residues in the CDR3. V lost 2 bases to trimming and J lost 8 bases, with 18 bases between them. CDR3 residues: CASSLNEGGTNGYTF. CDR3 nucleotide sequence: TGTGCCAGCAGCTTAAATGAGGGCGGGACTAACGGCTACACCTTC.

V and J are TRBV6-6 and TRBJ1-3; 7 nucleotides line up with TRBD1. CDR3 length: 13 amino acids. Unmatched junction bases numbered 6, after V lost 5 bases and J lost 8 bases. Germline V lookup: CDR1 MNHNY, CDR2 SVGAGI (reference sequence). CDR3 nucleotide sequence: TGTGCCAGCAGTCAAGGGACAGCGTACACCATATATTTT. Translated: CASSQGTAYTIYF.

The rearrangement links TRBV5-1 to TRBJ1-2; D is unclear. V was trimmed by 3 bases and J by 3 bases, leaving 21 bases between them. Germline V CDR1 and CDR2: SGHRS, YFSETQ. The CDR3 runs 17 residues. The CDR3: CASSSPRVENPYYGYTF. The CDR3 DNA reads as TGCGCCAGCAGCTCACCCCGGGTCGAAAATCCCTACTATGGCTACACCTTC.

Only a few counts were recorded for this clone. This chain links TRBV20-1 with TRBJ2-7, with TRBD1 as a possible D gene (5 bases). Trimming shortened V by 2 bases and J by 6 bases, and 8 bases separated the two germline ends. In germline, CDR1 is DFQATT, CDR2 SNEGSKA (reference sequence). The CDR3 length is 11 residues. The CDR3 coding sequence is TGCAGTGCTAGATTTAGGGGCGAGCAGTACTTC. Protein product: CSARFRGEQYF.

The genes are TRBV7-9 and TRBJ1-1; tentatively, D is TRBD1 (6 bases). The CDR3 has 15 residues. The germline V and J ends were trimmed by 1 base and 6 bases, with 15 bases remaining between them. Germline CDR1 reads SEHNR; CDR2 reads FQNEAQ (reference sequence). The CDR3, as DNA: TGTGCCAGCAGCTTAGGTATGGGGGCGTCGGCTGAAGCTTTCTTT. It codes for CASSLGMGASAEAFF.

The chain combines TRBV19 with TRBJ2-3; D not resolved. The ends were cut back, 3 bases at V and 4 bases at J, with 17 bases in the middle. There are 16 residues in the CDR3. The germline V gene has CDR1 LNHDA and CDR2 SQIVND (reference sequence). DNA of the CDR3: TGTGCCAGTAGTATGGAAACAGAATCCTTGGCAGATACGCAGTATTTT. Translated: CASSMETESLADTQYF.

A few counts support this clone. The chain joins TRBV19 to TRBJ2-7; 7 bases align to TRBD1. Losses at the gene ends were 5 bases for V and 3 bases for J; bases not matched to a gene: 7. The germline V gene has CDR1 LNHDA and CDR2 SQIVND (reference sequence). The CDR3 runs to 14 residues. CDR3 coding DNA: TGTGCCAGTAGTTCCGGACAGGCCAGCTACGAGCAGTACTTC. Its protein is CASSSGQASYEQYF.

The CDR3: CASSLPFLAGTVSEQYF. In DNA, the CDR3 is TGCGCCAGCAGCTTGCCCTTTCTCGCCGGGACAGTTTCCGAGCAGTACTTC. The genes are TRBV5-1 and TRBJ2-7; 7 bases agree with TRBD1. CDR3 length: 17 residues. Trimming removed 1 base from V and 6 bases from J; junction bases left unmatched: 16. Germline V gene sequence: CDR1 SGHRS, CDR2 YFSETQ.

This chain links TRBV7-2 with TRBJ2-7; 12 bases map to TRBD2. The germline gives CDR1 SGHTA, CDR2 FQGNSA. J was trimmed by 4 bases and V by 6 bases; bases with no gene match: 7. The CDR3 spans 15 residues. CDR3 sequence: CASSLAGGRVYEQYF. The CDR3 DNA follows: TGTGCCAGCAGTCTAGCGGGAGGGCGAGTGTACGAGCAGTACTTC.

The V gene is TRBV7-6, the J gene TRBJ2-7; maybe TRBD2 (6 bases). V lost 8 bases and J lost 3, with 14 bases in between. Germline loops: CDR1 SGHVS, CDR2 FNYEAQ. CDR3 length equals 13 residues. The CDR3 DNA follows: TGTGCCAGCGGGGGGACCCAGGACTACGAGCAGTACTTC. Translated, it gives CASGGTQDYEQYF.

DNA for the CDR3: TGTGCCAGCAGCTACAGCCCGGACACTGAAGCTTTCTTT. Protein product: CASSYSPDTEAFF. The chain joins TRBV5-5 to TRBJ1-1; D is ambiguous. The CDR3 runs to 13 residues. Germline assignment: CDR1 SGHKS and CDR2 YYEKEE (reference sequence). V lost 3 bases to trimming and J lost 3 bases, with 9 bases between them.

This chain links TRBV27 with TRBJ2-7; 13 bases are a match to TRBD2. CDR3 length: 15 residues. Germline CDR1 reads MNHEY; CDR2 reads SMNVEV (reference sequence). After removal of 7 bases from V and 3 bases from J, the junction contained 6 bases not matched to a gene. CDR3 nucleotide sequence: TGTGCCAGCAAGAGGACTAGCGGGGGAATCTACGAGCAGTACTTC. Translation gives CASKRTSGGIYEQYF.

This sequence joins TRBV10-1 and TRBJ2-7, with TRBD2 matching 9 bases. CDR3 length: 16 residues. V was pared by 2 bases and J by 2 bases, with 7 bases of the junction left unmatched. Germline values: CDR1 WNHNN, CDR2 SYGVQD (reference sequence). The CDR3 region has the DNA TGCGCCAGCAGTGAGCCCTCCGCGGGAGGGCCCTACGAGCAGTACTTC. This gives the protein CASSEPSAGGPYEQYF.

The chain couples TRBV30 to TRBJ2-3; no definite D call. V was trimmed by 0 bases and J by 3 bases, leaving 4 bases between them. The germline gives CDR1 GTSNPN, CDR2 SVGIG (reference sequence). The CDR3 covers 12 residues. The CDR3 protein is CAWSVRTDTQYF. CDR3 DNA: TGTGCCTGGAGTGTTAGAACAGATACGCAGTATTTT.

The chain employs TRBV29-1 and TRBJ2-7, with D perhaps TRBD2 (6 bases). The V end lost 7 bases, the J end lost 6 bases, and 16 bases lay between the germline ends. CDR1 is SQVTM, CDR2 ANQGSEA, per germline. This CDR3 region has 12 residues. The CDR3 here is CSAGWGDGEQYF. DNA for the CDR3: TGCAGCGCCGGTTGGGGGGATGGCGAGCAGTACTTC.

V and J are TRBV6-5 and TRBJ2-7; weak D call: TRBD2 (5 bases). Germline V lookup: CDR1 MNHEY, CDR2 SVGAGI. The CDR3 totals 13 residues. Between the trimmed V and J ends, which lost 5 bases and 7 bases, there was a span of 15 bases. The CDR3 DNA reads TGTGCCAGCAGTGAGGGCTATTCTTCTGAGCAGTACTTC. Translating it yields CASSEGYSSEQYF.